These 18 T cell receptor beta chains were all obtained from the same sample, sequenced in a study of beta chain features in type 1 diabetes. The isolated RNA, all of it, was reverse transcribed, so expressed TCRB transcripts were what got sequenced. Method: immunoSEQ multiplex PCR; TCRdb's copy keeps in-frame clones and lacks some. The sample holds 250,000 to 350,000 clones, 9.5% to 12% seen once. The sample comprised naive CD4+ T cells from blood. These receptors were collected from a woman aged 25 to 39 in good health.

DNA for the CDR3: TGTGCCATCAGCGGGGAAGGCACTGAAGCTTTCTTT. Translating it yields CAISGEGTEAFF. V and J are TRBV10-3 and TRBJ1-1, with no clear D. Trimming shortened V by 6 bases and J by 4 bases, and 9 bases separated the two germline ends. The CDR3 is 12 amino acids. In germline, CDR1 is ENHRY, CDR2 SYGVKD.

The chain couples TRBV5-1 to TRBJ2-7; possible D gene TRBD1, 6 bases. The V end was cut by 4 bases, the J end by 4 bases, with 18 bases between. The CDR3 length is 15 residues. The germline V gene encodes CDR1 SGHRS and CDR2 YFSETQ. CDR3 protein: CASSRSQGKIYEQYF. For the CDR3, the DNA is TGCGCCAGCAGCCGGAGCCAGGGGAAGATATACGAGCAGTACTTC.

The chain links TRBV7-2 to TRBJ2-3, with 9 positions matching TRBD2. CDR3 size: 17 residues. V trimming: 5 bases; J trimming: 5 bases; junction bases outside the gene matches: 14. The germline CDR1 and CDR2 sequences are SGHTA and FQGNSA. CDR3: CTSSLGGIAGVRDTQYF. In DNA form, the CDR3 reads TGTACCAGCAGCCTAGGCGGAATAGCGGGAGTTAGAGATACGCAGTATTTT.

The V gene is TRBV7-2, the J gene TRBJ2-5; maybe TRBD1 (8 bases). V was pared by 0 bases and J by 7 bases, with 15 bases between. This CDR3 is 15 amino acids long. In germline, CDR1 is SGHTA, CDR2 FQGNSA. For the CDR3, the DNA is TGTGCCAGCAGCTTAGCCCCGACAGGGGAGGGGACCCAGTACTTC. Its translation is CASSLAPTGEGTQYF. The complete variable domain, with remaining parts taken from reference TRBV7-2 and TRBJ2-5, reads GAGVSQSPSNKVTEKGKDVELRCDPISGHTALYWYRQSLGQGLEFLIYFQGNSAPDKSGLPSDRFSAERTGGSVSTLTIQRTQQEDSAVYLCASSLAPTGEGTQYFGPGTRLLVL.

This chain joins TRBV30 and TRBJ2-5; possible D gene TRBD1, 6 bases. The V gene's germline CDR1 is GTSNPN and CDR2 SVGIG (reference sequence). V lost 1 base, J lost 7 bases, and 13 bases lay in between. The CDR3 loop spans 13 amino acids. CDR3 amino acids: CAWSDWGHGTQYF. Here the CDR3 DNA reads TGTGCCTGGAGTGACTGGGGGCATGGGACCCAGTACTTC.

This clone was observed a few times. The chain combines TRBV5-1 with TRBJ2-7; D is ambiguous. V dropped 0 bases and J dropped 3 bases, with 4 bases sitting between them. Germline values: CDR1 SGHRS, CDR2 YFSETQ. The CDR3 is 12 amino acids. The CDR3 DNA follows: TGCGCCAGCAGCTTGGACAACTACGAGCAGTACTTC. It yields the protein CASSLDNYEQYF.

The rearrangement links TRBV5-1 to TRBJ2-7; 11 bases match TRBD2. The germline gives CDR1 SGHRS, CDR2 YFSETQ. V shed 4 bases and J 4 bases; nucleotides not matched to a gene: 7. This CDR3 comprises 15 residues. DNA of the CDR3: TGCGCCAGCAGCGCCGGGACTAGCGGACTATACGAGCAGTACTTC. It codes for CASSAGTSGLYEQYF.

The chain couples TRBV15 to TRBJ2-7; 12 positions agree with TRBD2. CDR1 is LNHNV, CDR2 YYDKDF, per germline (reference sequence). Trimming took 1 base from V and 6 from J; bases not matched to a gene: 4. The CDR3 covers 15 residues. The CDR3, as DNA: TGTGCCACCAGCAGAGGACTAGCGGGAGATCCCGAGCAGTACTTC. Translated: CATSRGLAGDPEQYF. Full variable domain (missing parts from reference TRBV15 and TRBJ2-7): DAMVIQNPRYQVTQFGKPVTLSCSQTLNHNVMYWYQQKSSQAPKLLFHYYDKDFNNEADTPDNFQSRRPNTSFCFLDIRSPGLGDTAMYLCATSRGLAGDPEQYFGPGTRLTVT.

In this sample, this clone turned up a few times. Other DNA sequences in this specimen translate into the identical CDR3. The chain employs TRBV5-1 and TRBJ2-6; D gene uncertain. CDR3 length equals 14 residues. Germline V gives CDR1 SGHRS, CDR2 YFSETQ. V dropped 2 bases and J dropped 2 bases, with 5 bases sitting between them. The CDR3 loop is CASSLTAGANVLTF. The CDR3 DNA is TGCGCCAGCAGCTTAACTGCTGGGGCCAACGTCCTGACTTTC.

This clone has a handful of counts. The chain joins TRBV5-4 to TRBJ2-1, with no clear D. V lost 0 bases and J 12 bases, leaving 16 bases between the germline ends. This CDR3 has 14 residues. CDR1 is SGHNT and CDR2 is YYREEE in the germline V gene (reference sequence). The CDR3 sequence: CASSLASKSGGQFF. CDR3 DNA: TGTGCCAGCAGCTTGGCCTCCAAGAGTGGCGGGCAGTTCTTC.

There are a few counts of this clone. This chain connects TRBV10-2 to TRBJ2-6; D gene ambiguous. Germline V gene lookup returns CDR1 WSHSY and CDR2 SAAADI. The germline V and J ends were trimmed by 3 bases and 0 bases, with 6 bases remaining between them. The CDR3 has 15 residues. CDR3 in amino acids: CASSEQISGANVLTF. The CDR3 DNA sequence: TGCGCCAGCAGTGAACAGATCTCTGGGGCCAACGTCCTGACTTTC.

The V and J genes are TRBV27 and TRBJ2-5, with TRBD1 matching 8 bases. This CDR3 is built from 14 residues. The trim removed 0 bases at V and 5 bases at J, leaving 2 bases unmatched. CDR1 is MNHEY, CDR2 SMNVEV, per germline (reference sequence). The CDR3 DNA reads TGTGCCAGCAGTTTATCCTACAGGGGGGAGACCCAGTACTTC. Translation: CASSLSYRGETQYF.

The sample holds a few counts of this clone. This chain connects TRBV14 to TRBJ2-5, with 10 bases matching TRBD2. The trim removed 0 bases at V and 7 bases at J, leaving 5 bases unmatched. The CDR3 is 15 amino acids. CDR1 is SGHDN and CDR2 is FVKESK in the germline V gene. For the CDR3, the DNA is TGTGCCAGCAGCCAAGATCTAGCGGGAGTTCGGACCCAGTACTTC. Its translation: CASSQDLAGVRTQYF.

The sample holds a few counts of this clone. This chain uses TRBV4-3 with TRBJ2-3; 14 nucleotides align to TRBD2. Germline lookup yields CDR1 LGHNA and CDR2 YSLEER. The V gene end was trimmed by 0 bases and the J gene end by 6 bases; junction bases not matched to a gene: 14. The CDR3 is 20 residues long. The CDR3 sequence is CASSQDFSISGLAGEDTQYF. CDR3 bases: TGCGCCAGCAGCCAAGATTTCTCCATATCGGGACTAGCGGGAGAGGATACGCAGTATTTT.

The V and J genes are TRBV30 and TRBJ2-5, with TRBD2 matching 10 bases. The V segment lost 1 base and the J segment 0 bases; nucleotides outside the gene matches: 8. Germline loops: CDR1 GTSNPN, CDR2 SVGIG (reference sequence). There are 17 residues in the CDR3. The CDR3 is CAWSAGALAGYQETQYF. CDR3 nucleotide sequence: TGTGCCTGGAGTGCCGGGGCACTAGCGGGATACCAAGAGACCCAGTACTTC.

V usage is TRBV7-9 and J usage is TRBJ2-2; the D gene is possibly TRBD1 (5 bases). This CDR3 is 14 amino acids long. The germline V gene has CDR1 SEHNR and CDR2 FQNEAQ (reference sequence). V was pared by 2 bases and J by 1 base, with 5 bases between. The CDR3 DNA reads as TGTGCCAGCAGCTTACAGGGGAACACCGGGGAGCTGTTTTTT. The encoded protein is CASSLQGNTGELFF. The full variable domain, with the rest looked up from reference TRBV7-9 and TRBJ2-2, is DTGVSQNPRHKITKRGQNVTFRCDPISEHNRLYWYRQTLGQGPEFLTYFQNEAQLEKSRLLSDRFSAERPKGSFSTLEIQRTEQGDSAMYLCASSLQGNTGELFFGEGSRLTVL.

This clone appeared a few times. The chain is built from TRBV5-5 and TRBJ2-1, with TRBD2 as a possible D gene (6 bases). The CDR3 totals 15 residues. The V end lost 1 base, the J end lost 7 bases, and 15 bases lay between the germline ends. Germline lookup yields CDR1 SGHKS and CDR2 YYEKEE (reference sequence). CDR3 region: CASSLLVGGLNEQFF. The CDR3, as DNA: TGTGCCAGCAGCTTGCTAGTGGGGGGATTGAATGAGCAGTTCTTC.

This clone has just a few counts. The CDR3: CATSRGRDRTSSGANVLTF. The CDR3 DNA reads TGTGCCACCAGCAGAGGACGGGACAGGACCTCCTCTGGGGCCAACGTCCTGACTTTC. J is TRBJ2-6 and V is TRBV15, with 8 bases identical to TRBD1. The CDR3 loop spans 19 amino acids. Unmatched junction bases numbered 8, after V lost 1 base and J lost 0 bases. Germline CDR1 and CDR2: LNHNV and YYDKDF (reference sequence).